This TCR beta chain was identified in a study of T cells after posttransplantation cyclophosphamide. Findings and limits, study-wide: TRB overlap between skin or GI tissue T cells and blood was limited.

CDR3 length: 16 amino acids. CDR1 is SSHAT and CDR2 is FNYEAQ in the germline V gene (reference sequence). This clone showed up many times. The antigen is undetermined. A read error may produce the germline difference seen at one junction end. The method was immunoSEQ multiplex PCR; TCRdb's version includes in-frame clones alone and lacks a portion of them. Recorded here are tens of thousands of clones, none singletons. Input material: PBMCs. The rearrangement joins TRBV7-7 to TRBJ2-2; 13 bases align to TRBD2. The sequence was obtained from a woman in her fifties or sixties in good health, CMV-negative, and a related stem cell transplant donor. The CDR3 sequence: CASSPRTSGGTGELFF. The CDR3 DNA reads TGTGCTAGCAGCCCCAGGACTAGCGGGGGAACCGGGGAGCTGTTTTTT. Full variable domain (remainder filled in from reference TRBV7-7 and TRBJ2-2): GAGVSQSPRYKVTKRGQDVTLRCDPISSHATLYWYQQALGQGPEFLTYFNYEAQPDKSGLPSDRFSAERPEGSISTLTIQRTEQRDSAMYRCASSPRTSGGTGELFFGEGSRLTVL.